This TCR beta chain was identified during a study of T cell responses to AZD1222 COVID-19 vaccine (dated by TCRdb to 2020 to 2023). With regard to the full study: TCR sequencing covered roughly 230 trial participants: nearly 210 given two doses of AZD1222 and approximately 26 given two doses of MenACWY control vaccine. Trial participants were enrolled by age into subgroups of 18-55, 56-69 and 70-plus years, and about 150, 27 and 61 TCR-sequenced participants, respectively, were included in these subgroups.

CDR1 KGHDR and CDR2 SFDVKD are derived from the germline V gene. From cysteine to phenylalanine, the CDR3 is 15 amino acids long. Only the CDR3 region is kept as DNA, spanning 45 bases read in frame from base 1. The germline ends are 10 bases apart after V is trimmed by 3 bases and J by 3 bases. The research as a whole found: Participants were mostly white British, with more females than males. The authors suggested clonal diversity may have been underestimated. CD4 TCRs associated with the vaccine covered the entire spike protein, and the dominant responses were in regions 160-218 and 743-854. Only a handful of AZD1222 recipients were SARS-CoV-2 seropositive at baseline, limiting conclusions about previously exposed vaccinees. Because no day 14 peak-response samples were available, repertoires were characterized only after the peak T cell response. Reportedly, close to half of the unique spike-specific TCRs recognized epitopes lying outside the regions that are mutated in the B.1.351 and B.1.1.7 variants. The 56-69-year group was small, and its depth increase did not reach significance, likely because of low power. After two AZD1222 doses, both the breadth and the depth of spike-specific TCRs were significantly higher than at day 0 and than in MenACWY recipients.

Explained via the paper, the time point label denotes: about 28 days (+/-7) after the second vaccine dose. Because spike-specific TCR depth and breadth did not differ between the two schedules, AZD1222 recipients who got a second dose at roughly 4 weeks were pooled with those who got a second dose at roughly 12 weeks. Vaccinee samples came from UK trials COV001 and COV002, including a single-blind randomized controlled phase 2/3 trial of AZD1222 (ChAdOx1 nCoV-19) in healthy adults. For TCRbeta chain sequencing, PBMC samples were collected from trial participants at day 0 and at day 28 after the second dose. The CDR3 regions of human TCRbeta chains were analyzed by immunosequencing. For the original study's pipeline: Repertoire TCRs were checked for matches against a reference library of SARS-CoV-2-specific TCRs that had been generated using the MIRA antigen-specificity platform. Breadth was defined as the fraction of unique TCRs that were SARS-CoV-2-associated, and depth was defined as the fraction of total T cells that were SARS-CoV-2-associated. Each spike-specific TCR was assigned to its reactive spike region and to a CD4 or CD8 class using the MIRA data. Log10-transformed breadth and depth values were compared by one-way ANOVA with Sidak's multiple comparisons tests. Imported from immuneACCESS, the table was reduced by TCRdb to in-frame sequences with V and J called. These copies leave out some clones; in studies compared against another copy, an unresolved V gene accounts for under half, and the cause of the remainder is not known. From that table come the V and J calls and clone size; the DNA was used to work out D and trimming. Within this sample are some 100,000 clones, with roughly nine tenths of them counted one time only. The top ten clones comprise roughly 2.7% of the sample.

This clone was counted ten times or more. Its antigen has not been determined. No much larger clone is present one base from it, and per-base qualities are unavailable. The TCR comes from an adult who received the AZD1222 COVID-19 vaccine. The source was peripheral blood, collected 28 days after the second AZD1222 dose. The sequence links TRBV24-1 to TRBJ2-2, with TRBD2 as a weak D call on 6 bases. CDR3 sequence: CATSDGGSDTGELFF. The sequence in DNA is TGTGCCACCAGTGATGGGGGGTCGGACACCGGGGAGCTGTTTTTT.